A selection of T cell receptor beta chains follows, all from one sample in a study of control samples from healthy donors and cancer patients. Method: immunoSEQ multiplex PCR; TCRdb's copy keeps in-frame clones and lacks some. The profile covers about 100,000 clones, with roughly 90% appearing a single time and 3% taken by the ten largest. The sequenced sample was blood. The receptors were sampled from a human donor in good health. The donor label of this sample is uncertain. Both conserved end residues are part of each CDR3. A D gene is named only where the DNA matches it firmly. Not all rows give a size; the values are once, few, many and, for expanded clones, a class.

clone size: -; V gene: TRBV6-5; J gene: TRBJ2-7; D gene: -; CDR3 protein: CASSYSALGNYEQYF; CDR3 DNA: TGTGCCAGCAGTTACTCGGCATTGGGGAATTACGAGCAGTACTTC
clone size: -; V gene: TRBV4-2; J gene: TRBJ1-1; D gene: -; CDR3 protein: CASSQATGNTEAFF; CDR3 DNA: TGTGCCAGCAGCCAGGCGACGGGGAACACTGAAGCTTTCTTT
clone size: -; V gene: TRBV4-3; J gene: TRBJ1-4; D gene: -; CDR3 protein: CASSQDKGSTNEKLFF; CDR3 DNA: TGCGCCAGCAGCCAAGATAAGGGTTCAACTAATGAAAAACTGTTTTTT
clone size: -; V gene: TRBV4-3; J gene: TRBJ1-1; D gene: -; CDR3 protein: CASSQELQGITEAFF; CDR3 DNA: TGCGCCAGCAGCCAAGAGCTACAGGGAATCACTGAAGCTTTCTTT
clone size: -; V gene: TRBV19; J gene: TRBJ1-5; D gene: -; CDR3 protein: CASSVALSRTINQPQHF; CDR3 DNA: TGTGCCAGTAGTGTAGCCCTTTCCCGGACGATTAATCAGCCCCAGCATTTT
clone size: -; V gene: TRBV18; J gene: TRBJ2-2; D gene: -; CDR3 protein: CASSNRVNTGELFF; CDR3 DNA: TGTGCCAGCTCAAACAGGGTTAACACCGGGGAGCTGTTTTTT
clone size: once; V gene: TRBV2; J gene: TRBJ2-1; D gene: TRBD2; CDR3 protein: CASNPLGTSGGASSYNEQFF; CDR3 DNA: TGTGCCAGCAACCCCTTGGGGACTAGCGGGGGGGCCAGCTCCTACAATGAGCAGTTCTTC
clone size: -; V gene: TRBV5-4; J gene: TRBJ2-3; D gene: -; CDR3 protein: CASSLGGDTQYF; CDR3 DNA: TGTGCCAGCAGCTTGGGGGGGGATACGCAGTATTTT
clone size: -; V gene: TRBV7-6; J gene: TRBJ2-7; D gene: TRBD1; CDR3 protein: CASSLATGVGYEQYF; CDR3 DNA: TGTGCCAGCAGCTTAGCAACAGGGGTGGGCTACGAGCAGTACTTC
clone size: -; V gene: TRBV19; J gene: TRBJ1-4; D gene: TRBD1; CDR3 protein: CASSHGGTAWGEKLFF; CDR3 DNA: TGTGCCAGTAGCCACGGAGGGACAGCCTGGGGCGAAAAACTGTTTTTT
clone size: once; V gene: TRBV5-1; J gene: TRBJ1-5; D gene: TRBD1; CDR3 protein: CASSSGTGGNQPQHF; CDR3 DNA: TGCGCCAGCAGCTCCGGGACAGGGGGCAATCAGCCCCAGCATTTT
clone size: -; V gene: TRBV9; J gene: TRBJ1-2; D gene: -; CDR3 protein: CASSPQPGIGGYTF; CDR3 DNA: TGTGCCAGCAGCCCCCAGCCGGGGATCGGAGGCTACACCTTC
clone size: -; V gene: TRBV6-2/TRBV6-3; J gene: TRBJ2-1; D gene: TRBD1; CDR3 protein: CASSDRDRAYNEQFF; CDR3 DNA: TGTGCCAGCAGCGACCGGGACAGGGCCTACAATGAGCAGTTCTTC
clone size: once; V gene: TRBV4-3; J gene: TRBJ1-5; D gene: TRBD1; CDR3 protein: CASSPHRTGIDSNQPQHF; CDR3 DNA: TGCGCCAGCAGCCCCCACCGGACAGGGATTGATAGCAATCAGCCCCAGCATTTT
clone size: -; V gene: TRBV5-4; J gene: TRBJ1-1; D gene: -; CDR3 protein: CASSLAGGNTEAFF; CDR3 DNA: TGTGCCAGCAGCTTGGCCGGGGGAAACACTGAAGCTTTCTTT
clone size: -; V gene: TRBV30; J gene: TRBJ1-2; D gene: TRBD1; CDR3 protein: CAWSFTGGAVGYTF; CDR3 DNA: TGTGCCTGGAGTTTTACAGGGGGCGCGGTTGGCTACACCTTC
clone size: -; V gene: TRBV6-2/TRBV6-3; J gene: TRBJ2-3; D gene: -; CDR3 protein: CASSYGGVGDTQYF; CDR3 DNA: TGTGCCAGCAGTTACGGGGGAGTCGGGGATACGCAGTATTTT
clone size: once; V gene: TRBV6-4; J gene: TRBJ1-2; D gene: -; CDR3 protein: CASSDRGGSYTF; CDR3 DNA: TGTGCCAGCAGTGACAGGGGGGGGAGCTACACCTTC
clone size: -; V gene: TRBV30; J gene: TRBJ1-2; D gene: -; CDR3 protein: CAWRQGLYGYTF; CDR3 DNA: TGTGCCTGGAGACAGGGACTCTATGGCTACACCTTC
clone size: -; V gene: TRBV6-5; J gene: TRBJ1-6; D gene: -; CDR3 protein: CASSYNRAPNSPLHF; CDR3 DNA: TGTGCCAGCAGTTACAACCGGGCCCCGAATTCACCCCTCCACTTT
clone size: few; V gene: TRBV19; J gene: TRBJ1-5; D gene: -; CDR3 protein: CASSIKAAGANSNQPQHF; CDR3 DNA: TGTGCCAGTAGTATCAAGGCGGCAGGGGCAAATAGCAATCAGCCCCAGCATTTT
clone size: few; V gene: TRBV5-4; J gene: TRBJ2-5; D gene: TRBD2; CDR3 protein: CASSFGLAGAFSAETQYF; CDR3 DNA: TGTGCCAGCAGCTTTGGACTAGCGGGGGCTTTCTCCGCAGAGACCCAGTACTTC
clone size: -; V gene: TRBV2; J gene: TRBJ2-7; D gene: -; CDR3 protein: CASMPDGYEQYF; CDR3 DNA: TGTGCCAGCATGCCGGACGGCTACGAGCAGTACTTC
clone size: -; V gene: TRBV29-1; J gene: TRBJ2-5; D gene: TRBD2; CDR3 protein: CSVSGGARETQYF; CDR3 DNA: TGCAGCGTCAGCGGGGGCGCCCGCGAGACCCAGTACTTC
clone size: -; V gene: TRBV29-1; J gene: TRBJ2-7; D gene: TRBD2; CDR3 protein: CSVRTSWVRPEQYF; CDR3 DNA: TGCAGCGTTCGGACTAGTTGGGTTAGACCCGAGCAGTACTTC
clone size: -; V gene: TRBV10-1; J gene: TRBJ2-1; D gene: TRBD2; CDR3 protein: CASSERRGGGNEQFF; CDR3 DNA: TGCGCCAGCAGTGAAAGACGGGGGGGAGGCAATGAGCAGTTCTTC
clone size: -; V gene: TRBV2; J gene: TRBJ1-4; D gene: TRBD1; CDR3 protein: CASSDGGTAEKLFF; CDR3 DNA: TGTGCCAGCAGTGATGGTGGGACAGCCGAAAAACTGTTTTTT
clone size: -; V gene: TRBV7-2; J gene: TRBJ1-2; D gene: TRBD1; CDR3 protein: CASSLQTPGTAYGYTF; CDR3 DNA: TGTGCCAGCAGCTTACAAACCCCCGGGACAGCCTATGGCTACACCTTC
clone size: -; V gene: TRBV6-2/TRBV6-3; J gene: TRBJ2-1; D gene: TRBD1; CDR3 protein: CASSYFPGQVNNEQFF; CDR3 DNA: TGTGCCAGCAGTTACTTTCCGGGACAGGTAAACAATGAGCAGTTCTTC
clone size: -; V gene: TRBV5-6; J gene: TRBJ2-3; D gene: TRBD2; CDR3 protein: CASSFVGETSADTQYF; CDR3 DNA: TGTGCCAGCAGCTTTGTGGGCGAGACTAGCGCAGATACGCAGTATTTT
clone size: -; V gene: TRBV6-5; J gene: TRBJ1-5; D gene: -; CDR3 protein: CASKEGHNSNQPQHF; CDR3 DNA: TGTGCCAGCAAGGAGGGACATAATAGCAATCAGCCCCAGCATTTT
clone size: -; V gene: TRBV7-8; J gene: TRBJ2-3; D gene: TRBD2; CDR3 protein: CASSLEGGGDTQYF; CDR3 DNA: TGTGCCAGCAGCTTAGAAGGCGGGGGAGATACGCAGTATTTT
clone size: -; V gene: TRBV20-1; J gene: TRBJ2-1; D gene: -; CDR3 protein: CSASRGGTDEQFF; CDR3 DNA: TGCAGTGCTAGTAGGGGGGGCACGGATGAGCAGTTCTTC
clone size: -; V gene: TRBV5-8; J gene: TRBJ1-1; D gene: TRBD1; CDR3 protein: CASSLLSRGHTEAFF; CDR3 DNA: TGTGCCAGCAGCTTGTTATCTAGGGGGCACACTGAAGCTTTCTTT
clone size: -; V gene: TRBV19; J gene: TRBJ2-2; D gene: -; CDR3 protein: CASSNSIGRNTGELFF; CDR3 DNA: TGTGCCAGTAGTAACAGCATTGGCAGAAACACCGGGGAGCTGTTTTTT
clone size: -; V gene: TRBV21-1; J gene: TRBJ2-7; D gene: -; CDR3 protein: CASSKWGQPYEQYF; CDR3 DNA: TGTGCCAGCAGCAAGTGGGGACAGCCCTACGAGCAGTACTTC
clone size: -; V gene: TRBV19; J gene: TRBJ1-1; D gene: TRBD1; CDR3 protein: CASSPRTGVQNTEAFF; CDR3 DNA: TGTGCCAGTAGTCCAAGGACAGGGGTCCAGAACACTGAAGCTTTCTTT
clone size: -; V gene: TRBV10-1; J gene: TRBJ2-1; D gene: TRBD2; CDR3 protein: CASSESQARLANYNEQFF; CDR3 DNA: TGCGCCAGCAGTGAGAGCCAAGCACGACTAGCCAACTACAATGAGCAGTTCTTC
clone size: -; V gene: TRBV27; J gene: TRBJ1-1; D gene: -; CDR3 protein: CASSLSVPRGTDTEAFF; CDR3 DNA: TGTGCCAGCAGTTTATCGGTACCAAGAGGGACCGACACTGAAGCTTTCTTT
clone size: -; V gene: TRBV7-9; J gene: TRBJ1-2; D gene: TRBD1; CDR3 protein: CASSQGQDYGYTF; CDR3 DNA: TGTGCCAGCAGTCAAGGACAGGACTATGGCTACACCTTC
clone size: -; V gene: TRBV24-1; J gene: TRBJ1-5; D gene: TRBD1; CDR3 protein: CATQTGGRNQPQHF; CDR3 DNA: TGTGCCACCCAGACAGGGGGGCGCAATCAGCCCCAGCATTTT
clone size: -; V gene: TRBV29-1; J gene: TRBJ1-1; D gene: TRBD1; CDR3 protein: CSAKTGLTDTEAFF; CDR3 DNA: TGCAGCGCAAAGACAGGGCTGACGGACACTGAAGCTTTCTTT
clone size: -; V gene: TRBV15; J gene: TRBJ2-7; D gene: -; CDR3 protein: CATSRDLNGVGQYF; CDR3 DNA: TGTGCCACCAGCAGAGATCTTAACGGGGTCGGGCAGTACTTC
clone size: once; V gene: TRBV7-8; J gene: TRBJ2-3; D gene: TRBD2; CDR3 protein: CASSLLRLAGITDTQYF; CDR3 DNA: TGTGCCAGCAGCTTATTGAGACTAGCGGGGATCACAGATACGCAGTATTTT
clone size: -; V gene: TRBV25-1; J gene: TRBJ2-1; D gene: TRBD1; CDR3 protein: CASSDGGTGYNEQFF; CDR3 DNA: TGTGCCAGCAGTGACGGGGGGACAGGGTACAATGAGCAGTTCTTC
clone size: once; V gene: TRBV2; J gene: TRBJ1-2; D gene: -; CDR3 protein: CASSSTLAGLGGYTF; CDR3 DNA: TGTGCCAGCAGTTCCACCTTGGCAGGATTGGGGGGCTACACCTTC
clone size: -; V gene: TRBV9; J gene: TRBJ2-1; D gene: -; CDR3 protein: CASSVTGLSIDEQFF; CDR3 DNA: TGTGCCAGCAGCGTTACAGGGTTGTCTATAGATGAGCAGTTCTTC
clone size: -; V gene: TRBV19; J gene: TRBJ2-2; D gene: TRBD2; CDR3 protein: CASRSSGGRTGELFF; CDR3 DNA: TGTGCCAGTAGGTCTAGCGGGGGACGCACCGGGGAGCTGTTTTTT
clone size: once; V gene: TRBV30; J gene: TRBJ2-2; D gene: TRBD2; CDR3 protein: CAWSDPRAGMTGELFF; CDR3 DNA: TGTGCCTGGAGTGACCCCCGAGCGGGAATGACCGGGGAGCTGTTTTTT
clone size: -; V gene: TRBV6-6; J gene: TRBJ1-5; D gene: TRBD1; CDR3 protein: CASTPGTGIQPQHF; CDR3 DNA: TGTGCCAGCACCCCCGGGACAGGGATTCAGCCCCAGCATTTT
clone size: -; V gene: TRBV7-9; J gene: TRBJ1-2; D gene: TRBD1; CDR3 protein: CASSLEGGQSGYTF; CDR3 DNA: TGTGCCAGCAGCTTAGAAGGGGGCCAGTCGGGCTACACCTTC
clone size: -; V gene: TRBV15; J gene: TRBJ2-1; D gene: TRBD1; CDR3 protein: CATSRGGTGGWGEQFF; CDR3 DNA: TGTGCCACCAGCAGAGGTGGGACAGGTGGCTGGGGTGAGCAGTTCTTC
clone size: once; V gene: TRBV15; J gene: TRBJ1-4; D gene: -; CDR3 protein: CATSRDKGQNEKLFF; CDR3 DNA: TGTGCCACCAGCAGAGATAAAGGGCAGAATGAAAAACTGTTTTTT